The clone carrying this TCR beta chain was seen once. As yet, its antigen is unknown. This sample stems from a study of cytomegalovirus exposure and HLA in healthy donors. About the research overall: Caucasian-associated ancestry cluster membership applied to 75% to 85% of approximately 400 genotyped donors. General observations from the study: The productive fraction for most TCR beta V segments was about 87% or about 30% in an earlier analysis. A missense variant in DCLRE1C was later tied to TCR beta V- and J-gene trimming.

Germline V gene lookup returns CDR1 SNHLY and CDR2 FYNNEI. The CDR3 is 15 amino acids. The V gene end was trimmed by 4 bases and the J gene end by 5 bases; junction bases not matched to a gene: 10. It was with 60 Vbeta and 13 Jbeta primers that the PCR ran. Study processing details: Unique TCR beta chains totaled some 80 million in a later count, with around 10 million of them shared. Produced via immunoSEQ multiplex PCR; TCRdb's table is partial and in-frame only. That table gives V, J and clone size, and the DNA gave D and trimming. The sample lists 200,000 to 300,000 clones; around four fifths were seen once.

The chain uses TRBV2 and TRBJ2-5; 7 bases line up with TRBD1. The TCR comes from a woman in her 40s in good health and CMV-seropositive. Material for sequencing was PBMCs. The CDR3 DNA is TGTGCCAGCAGTGCCTTCGGGACAGTTGGGGAGACCCAGTACTTC. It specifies CASSAFGTVGETQYF.